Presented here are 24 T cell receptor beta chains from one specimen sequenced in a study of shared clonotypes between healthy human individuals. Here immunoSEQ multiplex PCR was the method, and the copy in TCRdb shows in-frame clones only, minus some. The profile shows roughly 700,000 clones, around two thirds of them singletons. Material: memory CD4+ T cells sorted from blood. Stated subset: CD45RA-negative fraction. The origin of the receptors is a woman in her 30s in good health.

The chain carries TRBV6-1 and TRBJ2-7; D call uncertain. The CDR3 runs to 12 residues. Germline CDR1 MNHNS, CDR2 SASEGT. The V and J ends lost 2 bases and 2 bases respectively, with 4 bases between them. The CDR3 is CASSEHTYEQYF. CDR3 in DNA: TGTGCCAGCAGTGAACACACCTACGAGCAGTACTTC.

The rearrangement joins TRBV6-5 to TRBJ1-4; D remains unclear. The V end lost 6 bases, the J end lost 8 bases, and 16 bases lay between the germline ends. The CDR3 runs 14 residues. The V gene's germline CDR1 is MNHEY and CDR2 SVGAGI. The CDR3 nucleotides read TGTGCCAGCAGCCGAACGGGTTTACGGGAAAAACTGTTTTTT. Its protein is CASSRTGLREKLFF.

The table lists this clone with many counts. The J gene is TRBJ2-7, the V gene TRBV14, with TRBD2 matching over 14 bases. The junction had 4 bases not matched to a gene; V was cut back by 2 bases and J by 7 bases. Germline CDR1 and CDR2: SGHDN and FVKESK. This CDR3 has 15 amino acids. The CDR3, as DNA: TGTGCCAGCAGCCAACAGGGACTAGCGGGAGTAGAGCAGTACTTC. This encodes CASSQQGLAGVEQYF.

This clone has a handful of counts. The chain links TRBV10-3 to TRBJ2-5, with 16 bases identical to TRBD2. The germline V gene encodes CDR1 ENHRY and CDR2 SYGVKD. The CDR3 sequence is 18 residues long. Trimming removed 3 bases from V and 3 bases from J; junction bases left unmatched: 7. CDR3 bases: TGTGCCATCAGTGACAGCACCGGGACTAGCGGGAGGGAAGAGACCCAGTACTTC. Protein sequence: CAISDSTGTSGREETQYF.

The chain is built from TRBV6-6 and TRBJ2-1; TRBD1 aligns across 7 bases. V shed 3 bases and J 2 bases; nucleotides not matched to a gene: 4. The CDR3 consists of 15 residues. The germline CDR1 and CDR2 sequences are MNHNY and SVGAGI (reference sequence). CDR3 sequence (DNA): TGTGCCAGCAGTTATATAGGGGGCCCCTACAATGAGCAGTTCTTC. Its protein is CASSYIGGPYNEQFF.

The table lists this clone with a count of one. CDR3 region: CASSRGQGGEQFF. The CDR3 DNA sequence: TGTGCCAGCAGTCGGGGACAGGGGGGTGAGCAGTTCTTC. The chain is built from TRBV6-1 and TRBJ2-1, with 11 positions matching TRBD1. This CDR3 spans 13 amino acids. The V segment lost 5 bases and the J segment 9 bases; nucleotides outside the gene matches: 3. CDR1 is MNHNS and CDR2 is SASEGT in the germline V gene.

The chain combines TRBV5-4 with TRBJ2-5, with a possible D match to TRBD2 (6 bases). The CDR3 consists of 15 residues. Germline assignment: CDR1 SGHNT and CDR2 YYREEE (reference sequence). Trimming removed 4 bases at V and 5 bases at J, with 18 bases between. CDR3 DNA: TGTGCCAGCAGCAATGGAGGGGTTTTTGGGGAGACCCAGTACTTC. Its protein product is CASSNGGVFGETQYF.

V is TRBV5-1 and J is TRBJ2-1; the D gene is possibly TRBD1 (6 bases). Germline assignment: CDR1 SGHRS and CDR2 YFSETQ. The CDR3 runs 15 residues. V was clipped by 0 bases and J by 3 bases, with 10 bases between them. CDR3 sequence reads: CASSLGDTNYNEQFF. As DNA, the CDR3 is TGCGCCAGCAGCTTGGGGGACACGAACTACAATGAGCAGTTCTTC.

The CDR3 DNA sequence: TGTGCCAGCAGCTTGGTATCCGGGGCCAATCAGCCCCAGCATTTT. This translates into CASSLVSGANQPQHF. The gene calls are TRBV5-5 and TRBJ1-5, with a tentative D call TRBD1 (5 bases). The V and J ends lost 0 bases and 3 bases respectively, with 10 bases between them. Looked up from germline, CDR1 is SGHKS and CDR2 is YYEKEE (reference sequence). CDR3 length: 15 amino acids.

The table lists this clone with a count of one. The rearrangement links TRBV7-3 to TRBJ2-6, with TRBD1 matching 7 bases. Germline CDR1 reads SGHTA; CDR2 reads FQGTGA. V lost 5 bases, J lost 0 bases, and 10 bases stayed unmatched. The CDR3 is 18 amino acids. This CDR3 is CASSRQRDSTSGANVLTF. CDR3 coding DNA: TGTGCCAGCAGCAGACAACGGGACAGCACCTCTGGGGCCAACGTCCTGACTTTC.

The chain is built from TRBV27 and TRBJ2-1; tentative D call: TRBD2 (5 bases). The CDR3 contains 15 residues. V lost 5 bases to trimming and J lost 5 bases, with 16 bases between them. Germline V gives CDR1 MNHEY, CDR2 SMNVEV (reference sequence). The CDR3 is CASSPRPGYNNEQFF. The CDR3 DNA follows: TGTGCCAGCAGTCCCCGACCGGGATATAACAATGAGCAGTTCTTC.

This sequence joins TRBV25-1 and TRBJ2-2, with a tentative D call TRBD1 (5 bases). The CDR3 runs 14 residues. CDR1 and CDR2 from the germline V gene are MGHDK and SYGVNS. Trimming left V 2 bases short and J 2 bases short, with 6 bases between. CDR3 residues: CASSEDRNTGELFF. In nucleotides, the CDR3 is TGTGCCAGCAGTGAAGACAGAAACACCGGGGAGCTGTTTTTT.

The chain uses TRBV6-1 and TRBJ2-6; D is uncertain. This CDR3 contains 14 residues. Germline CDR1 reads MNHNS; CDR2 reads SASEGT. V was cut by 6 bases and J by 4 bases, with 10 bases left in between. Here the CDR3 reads CASSVNLGANVLTF. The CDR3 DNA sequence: TGTGCCAGCAGCGTAAATCTCGGGGCCAACGTCCTGACTTTC.

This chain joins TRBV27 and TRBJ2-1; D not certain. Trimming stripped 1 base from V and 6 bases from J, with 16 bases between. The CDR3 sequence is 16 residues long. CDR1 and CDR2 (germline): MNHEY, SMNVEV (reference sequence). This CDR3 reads CASSLLGIYGINEQFF. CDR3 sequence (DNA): TGTGCCAGCAGTTTATTGGGGATATATGGTATCAATGAGCAGTTCTTC.

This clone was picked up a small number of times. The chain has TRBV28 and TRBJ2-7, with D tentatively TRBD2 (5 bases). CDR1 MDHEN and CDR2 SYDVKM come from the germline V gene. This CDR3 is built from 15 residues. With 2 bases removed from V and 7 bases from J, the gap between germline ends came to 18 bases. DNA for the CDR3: TGTGCCAGCAGTTTAAATTTGGGAGAAGTAGGGGAGCAGTACTTC. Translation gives CASSLNLGEVGEQYF. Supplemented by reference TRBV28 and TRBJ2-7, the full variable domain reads DVKVTQSSRYLVKRTGEKVFLECVQDMDHENMFWYRQDPGLGLRLIYFSYDVKMKEKGDIPEGYSVSREKKERFSLILESASTNQTSMYLCASSLNLGEVGEQYFGPGTRLTVT.

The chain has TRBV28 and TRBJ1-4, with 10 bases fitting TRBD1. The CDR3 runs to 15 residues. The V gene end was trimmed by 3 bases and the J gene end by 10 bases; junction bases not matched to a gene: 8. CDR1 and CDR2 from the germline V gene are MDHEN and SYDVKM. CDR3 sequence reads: CASSFTGTGEGKLFF. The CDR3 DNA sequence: TGTGCCAGCAGTTTTACCGGGACAGGGGAAGGAAAACTGTTTTTT.

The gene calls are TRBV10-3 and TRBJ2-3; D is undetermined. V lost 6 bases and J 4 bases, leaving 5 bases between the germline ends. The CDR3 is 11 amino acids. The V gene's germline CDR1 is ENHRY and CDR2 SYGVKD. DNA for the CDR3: TGTGCCATCAGGGTAGCAGATACGCAGTATTTT. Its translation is CAIRVADTQYF.

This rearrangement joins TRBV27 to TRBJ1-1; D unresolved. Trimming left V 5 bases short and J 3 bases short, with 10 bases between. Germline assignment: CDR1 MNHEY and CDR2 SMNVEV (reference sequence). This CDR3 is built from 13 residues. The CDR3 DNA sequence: TGTGCCAGCAGTCGAAGCGATCACACTGAAGCTTTCTTT. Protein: CASSRSDHTEAFF.

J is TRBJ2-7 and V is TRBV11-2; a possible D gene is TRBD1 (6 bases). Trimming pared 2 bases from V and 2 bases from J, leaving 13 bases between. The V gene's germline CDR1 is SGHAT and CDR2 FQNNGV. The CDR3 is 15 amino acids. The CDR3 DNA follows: TGTGCCAGCAGCTTATTCCAGGGGCCAACCTACGAGCAGTACTTC. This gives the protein CASSLFQGPTYEQYF.

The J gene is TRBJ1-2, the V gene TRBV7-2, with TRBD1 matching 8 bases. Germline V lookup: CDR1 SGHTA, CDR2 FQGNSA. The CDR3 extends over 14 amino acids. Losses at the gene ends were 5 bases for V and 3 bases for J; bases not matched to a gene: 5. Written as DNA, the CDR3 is TGTGCCAGCAGCCTCGGACAGGGACACTATGGCTACACCTTC. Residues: CASSLGQGHYGYTF.

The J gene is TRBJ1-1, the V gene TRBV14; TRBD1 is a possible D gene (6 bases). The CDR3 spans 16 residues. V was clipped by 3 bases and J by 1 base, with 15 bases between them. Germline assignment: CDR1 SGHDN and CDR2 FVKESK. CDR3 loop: CASSHYRTASNTEAFF. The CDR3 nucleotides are TGTGCCAGCAGCCACTATCGGACAGCTTCGAACACTGAAGCTTTCTTT.

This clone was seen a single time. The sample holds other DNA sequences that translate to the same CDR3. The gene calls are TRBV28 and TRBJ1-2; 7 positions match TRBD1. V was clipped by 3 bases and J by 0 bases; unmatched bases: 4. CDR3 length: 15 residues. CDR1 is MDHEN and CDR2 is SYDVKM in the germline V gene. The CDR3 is CASSLTGPANYGYTF. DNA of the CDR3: TGTGCCAGCAGTTTGACAGGGCCGGCTAACTATGGCTACACCTTC.

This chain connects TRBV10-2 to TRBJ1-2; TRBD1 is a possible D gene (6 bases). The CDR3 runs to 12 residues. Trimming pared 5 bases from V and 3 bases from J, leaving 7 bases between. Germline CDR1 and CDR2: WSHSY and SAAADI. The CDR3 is CASSHRDYGYTF. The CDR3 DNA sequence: TGCGCCAGCAGTCACAGGGACTATGGCTACACCTTC.

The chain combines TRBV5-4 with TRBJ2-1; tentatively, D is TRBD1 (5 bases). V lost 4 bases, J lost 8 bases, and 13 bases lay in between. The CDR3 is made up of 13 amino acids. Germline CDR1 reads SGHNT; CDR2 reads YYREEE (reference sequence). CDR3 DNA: TGTGCCAGCAGCCTGCAGGGCCGGGATGAGCAGTTCTTC. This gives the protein CASSLQGRDEQFF.